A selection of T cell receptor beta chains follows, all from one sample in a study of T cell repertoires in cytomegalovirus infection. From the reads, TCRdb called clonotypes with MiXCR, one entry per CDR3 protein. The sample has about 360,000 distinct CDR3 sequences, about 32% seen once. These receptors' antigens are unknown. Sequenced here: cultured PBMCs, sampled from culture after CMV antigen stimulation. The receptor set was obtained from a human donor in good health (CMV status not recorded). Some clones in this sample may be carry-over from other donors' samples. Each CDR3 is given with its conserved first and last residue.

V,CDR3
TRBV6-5,CASSARSGGRDTEAFF
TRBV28,CASSQAASGRATDTQYF
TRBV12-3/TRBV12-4,CASSWDGKETQYF
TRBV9,CASSGLLSGYNDNEQFF
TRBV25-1,CASSTPVRAFF
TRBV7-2,CASSLVDSKETQYF
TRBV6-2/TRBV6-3,CASSYSSRGGNEQFF
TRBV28,CASSLWTSEANEQFF
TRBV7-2,CASSPTVGGGLLDYGYTF
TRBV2,CASSVEWGPSEQYF